This passage covers 13 T cell receptor beta chains from one sample sequenced in a study of cytomegalovirus exposure and HLA in healthy donors. 13 Jbeta primers and 60 Vbeta primers were used for the PCR. Sequencing used immunoSEQ multiplex PCR; TCRdb keeps in-frame clones, though not all of them. This repertoire includes 150,000 to 200,000 clones. Sequenced: PBMCs. Receptors were obtained from a woman aged 55 to 70 in good health and CMV-seronegative.

This chain connects TRBV4-2 to TRBJ2-1, with 8 positions matching TRBD2. V shed 4 bases and J 6 bases; nucleotides not matched to a gene: 14. The germline CDR1 and CDR2 sequences are LGHNA and YNFKEQ. This CDR3 spans 17 amino acids. CDR3: CASSPRRERELFNEQFF. DNA of the CDR3: TGTGCCAGCAGCCCAAGAAGGGAGCGGGAGCTTTTCAATGAGCAGTTCTTC.

V gene TRBV9 combines with J gene TRBJ1-2; weak D call: TRBD1 (6 bases). Deletions cut 0 bases from V and 4 bases from J, with 10 bases between. This CDR3 has 14 amino acids. The germline gives CDR1 SGDLS, CDR2 YYNGEE. CDR3: CASSVGGRVYGYTF. CDR3 nucleotide sequence: TGTGCCAGCAGCGTAGGGGGGCGCGTCTATGGCTACACCTTC.

This chain connects TRBV5-6 to TRBJ2-7, with a possible D match to TRBD2 (5 bases). Germline V gene data show CDR1 as SGHDT and CDR2 as YYEEEE. CDR3 length equals 17 residues. The V gene lost 4 bases and the J gene lost 4 bases, with 24 bases spanning the gap. The CDR3: CASSRIGRLLAGYEQYF. The CDR3 coding sequence is TGTGCCAGCAGCCGGATCGGACGGCTCCTAGCTGGGTACGAGCAGTACTTC.

The rearrangement joins TRBV7-9 to TRBJ2-1, with 7 bases lining up with TRBD2. The V and J ends lost 6 bases and 9 bases, in that order; junction bases with no gene match: 8. CDR3 length: 13 residues. The germline V gene encodes CDR1 SEHNR and CDR2 FQNEAQ (reference sequence). DNA of the CDR3: TGTGCCAGCAGATCCATCGGGGGGATTGAGCAGTTCTTC. It translates to CASRSIGGIEQFF.

Written as DNA, the CDR3 is TGTGCCAGCAGCGCCCGCGCAGGGTTAAACACTGAAGCTTTCTTT. As protein: CASSARAGLNTEAFF. The chain carries TRBV7-2 and TRBJ1-1; TRBD1 is a possible D gene (5 bases). The CDR3 has 15 residues. V was trimmed by 5 bases and J by 2 bases, leaving 15 bases between them. CDR1 and CDR2 from the germline V gene are SGHTA and FQGNSA.

The genes are TRBV7-2 and TRBJ2-1; 9 bases fit TRBD2. In germline, CDR1 is SGHTA, CDR2 FQGNSA. This CDR3 contains 16 residues. J was trimmed by 4 bases and V by 5 bases; bases with no gene match: 9. As DNA, the CDR3 is TGTGCCAGCAGCACCAGAGCGGGGGGCGCGTACAATGAGCAGTTCTTC. This translates into CASSTRAGGAYNEQFF.

V and J are TRBV9 and TRBJ2-7, with D maybe TRBD2 (6 bases). Trimming took off 5 bases at V and 6 bases at J, with 15 bases between the two ends. The CDR3 totals 13 residues. Germline V CDR1 and CDR2: SGDLS, YYNGEE. The CDR3 loop reads CASSAGGKTEQYF. CDR3 nucleotide sequence: TGTGCCAGCAGTGCCGGAGGGAAGACCGAGCAGTACTTC.

This rearrangement joins TRBV5-1 to TRBJ1-1; no clear D. From germline, CDR1 is SGHRS and CDR2 YFSETQ. The ends were cut back, 1 base at V and 1 base at J, with 14 bases in the middle. The CDR3 length is 16 residues. This CDR3 is CASSLTQSTENTEAFF. In DNA form, the CDR3 reads TGCGCCAGCAGCTTGACTCAATCTACAGAGAACACTGAAGCTTTCTTT.

The chain carries TRBV11-1 and TRBJ2-7, with 8 bases fitting TRBD2. J was trimmed by 2 bases and V by 2 bases; bases with no gene match: 2. This CDR3 is 14 amino acids long. Germline values: CDR1 SGHAT, CDR2 FQDESV (reference sequence). CDR3 sequence (DNA): TGTGCCAGCAGCTTACGGGGACTAGCCTACGAGCAGTACTTC. It is translated as CASSLRGLAYEQYF.

The J gene is TRBJ1-1, the V gene TRBV15; 7 bases are a match to TRBD1. CDR1 is LNHNV and CDR2 is YYDKDF in the germline V gene (reference sequence). This CDR3 has 14 residues. J was trimmed by 7 bases and V by 0 bases; bases with no gene match: 5. Here the CDR3 DNA reads TGTGCCACCAGCAGAGACAGGGGGACGGGTGAAGCTTTCTTT. It translates to CATSRDRGTGEAFF.

CDR3 in amino acids: CASSLGHNEQFF. In nucleotides, the CDR3 is TGTGCCAGCAGCCTGGGGCACAATGAGCAGTTCTTC. J is TRBJ2-1 and V is TRBV5-4, with D maybe TRBD1 (5 bases). CDR3 length: 12 residues. Germline CDR1 is SGHNT and CDR2 is YYREEE (reference sequence). The germline V and J ends were trimmed by 4 bases and 5 bases, with 7 bases remaining between them.

This chain joins TRBV5-4 and TRBJ2-3, with 7 bases fitting TRBD2. CDR3 length: 15 amino acids. Per germline, CDR1 SGHNT and CDR2 YYREEE (reference sequence). V dropped 3 bases and J dropped 0; count of bases not matched to a gene: 4. DNA for the CDR3: TGTGCCAGCAGCTCTCGAGCGGGGAGCACAGATACGCAGTATTTT. Encoded protein: CASSSRAGSTDTQYF.

This chain's CDR3 is CASSLGTSGTGELFF. The CDR3, as DNA: TGTGCCAGCAGCTTAGGGACTAGCGGCACCGGGGAGCTGTTTTTT. The chain joins TRBV7-3 to TRBJ2-2; 11 bases match TRBD2. CDR1 is SGHTA and CDR2 is FQGTGA in the germline V gene. This CDR3 is built from 15 residues. Trimming took 2 bases from V and 4 from J; bases not matched to a gene: 0.